This T cell receptor (beta chain) was recovered during a study of T cells in Graves' hyperthyroidism and ophthalmopathy (dated by TCRdb to about 2019). Regarding the complete study: Peripheral blood samples were taken at the time of initial diagnosis, prior to any treatment. To identify distinguishing TCR V-J signatures, a discovery cohort of about 100 patients was used, comprising 40 to 45 with Graves' ophthalmopathy and approximately 58 with stable Graves' hyperthyroidism. Whether ophthalmopathy could be predicted prospectively was tested in an independent validation cohort made up of under 20 hyperthyroidism patients plus 17 patients who later progressed to ophthalmopathy. The 85 to 100 discovery patients were randomly split 7:3 into training and test sets. In about 6 Graves' hyperthyroidism patients, the study also compared T-cell repertoires from thyroid tissue with T-cell repertoires from blood. After sampling, hyperthyroidism patients received methimazole starting at 30 mg daily, and ophthalmopathy patients received high-dose intravenous methylprednisolone. The paper reports TCR Vbeta CDR3 sequencing of fewer than 150 peripheral blood samples: under 45 ophthalmopathy, over 70 hyperthyroidism and some 17 progressor patients.

Amplification of TCR beta CDR3 regions was carried out from RNA transcripts. For the first round of RT-PCR on the TCR CDR3, the HTBI primer set was used together with the Qiagen OneStep RT-PCR kit. A second multiplex PCR round built the libraries, followed by size selection and purification. Paired-end sequencing of the libraries was performed with 100 bp reads on an Illumina HiSeq2000. As for the original processing: SOAPnuke was used to process the raw data, with reads discarded if the reads contained adapters or uncalled bases, had a mean Phred below 15, or lacked an exact constant-primer or identifier match. High-quality paired reads were merged using COPE v1.2.5, and each unique nucleotide sequence was defined as a clonotype. Clonotypes were aligned to IMGT TRBV, TRBD and TRBJ reference segments using MiTCR v1.1. Only V-J combinations with frequency above 0.0001, covering about 99% of repertoires, were analysed. A TCS score was defined as the ratio between F50 (clonal expansion) and ExV (chaos), using BLOSUM62-based TCRdist between CDR3 peptides within each V-J. Welch's t-statistics and random forest reduced just over 500 V-J features to some 14, which were used in a naive Bayes classifier (R e1071). TCRdb handled the public reads itself, with Q25 trimming in fastp and clone calling in MiXCR, and kept productive beta chains. Duplicate CDR3 protein sequences are folded into a single record with the most common DNA and genes. The V and J calls and clone size are TCRdb's, not the authors'. The sample table holds fewer than 250,000 distinct CDR3 sequences, of which more than 15% were seen once. The biggest ten clones account for under 65% of the sample.

Details on this clonotype: The specificity of this receptor is unknown. Base qualities are not at hand, and no much larger clone is one base apart.

The CDR3 starts with the cysteine, ends with the phenylalanine, and has 13 residues. Only the CDR3 part of the read is kept: 39 bases, read in frame from the first base. CDR1 and CDR2 are drawn from the germline V gene: MDHEN, SYDVKM. Compared with germline, V lacks 6 bases and J lacks 3 bases; bases without a gene match: 5. The paper as a whole reports these results and caveats: No statistical method was used to set the sample size in advance, and investigators knew the group allocation. In validation, the model predicted progression to ophthalmopathy with just under 71% sensitivity and over 72% specificity, a median of about 6 months before onset. Blood samples also contained most of the expanded thyroid clonotypes (frequency above 0.001), which suggests that blood repertoires may reflect thyroid immune responses. A 13 V-J signature model separated ophthalmopathy from stable hyperthyroidism, with 87.88% sensitivity and about 81% specificity in cross-validation and 80%/75% in testing.

A patient counted as having stable Graves' hyperthyroidism if no progression to ophthalmopathy occurred over 18 months of follow-up. Hyperthyroidism patients were aged 18 to 65 years and newly diagnosed, with disease duration of less than 2 months. Patients with uncontrolled infections, other autoimmune diseases, pregnancy or lactation were excluded. Diagnoses were established on the basis of clinical symptoms, serum thyroxine and TRAb, thyroid ultrasound, and orbital computed tomography. PBMCs were separated from roughly 10 ml of fresh peripheral blood using Ficoll-Paque density gradient centrifugation. Total RNA was extracted with Trizol reagent, and quality was checked on an Agilent 2100 Bioanalyzer.

Input material: blood. This chain joins TRBV28 to TRBJ2-7, and 7 junction bases match TRBD1. The TCR originated in a man in his forties or fifties with Graves' hyperthyroidism. The nucleotide sequence is TGTGCCAGCAGCCCGGGACAGATCTACGAGCAGTACTTC. The resulting protein is CASSPGQIYEQYF.